Listed below are T cell receptor beta chains from one sample, sequenced in a study of blood T cells in healthy people across ages. A single record per CDR3 protein comes from TCRdb applying MiXCR to the 5' RACE reads. Found here are about 1.5 million distinct CDR3 sequences, roughly 40% of them singletons; the top ten hold roughly 7.9%. The sequencing sample was made of blood. The receptors were sampled from a woman aged 18 to 35 in good health. The CDR3 runs from the conserved cysteine through the conserved F or W. The D gene is left open where the match is weak. Clone size is stated in some rows and not others, as once, few, many or a class when expanded.

clone size | D gene | J gene | V gene | CDR3 protein | CDR3 DNA
. | . | TRBJ1-1 | TRBV6-5 | CASSYSGRRSPEAFF | TGTGCCAGCAGTTATAGTGGCAGAAGGTCCCCTGAAGCTTTCTTT
. | TRBD1 | TRBJ1-2 | TRBV6-6 | CASRDGQGPQNLYGYTF | TGTGCCAGCAGGGACGGACAGGGCCCGCAGAACCTCTATGGCTACACCTTC
. | TRBD2 | TRBJ2-1 | TRBV2 | CASIRGGNEQFF | TGTGCCAGCATACGGGGGGGCAATGAGCAGTTCTTC
few | TRBD2 | TRBJ2-5 | TRBV6-6 | CASSYPGTSGRETQYF | TGTGCCAGCAGTTACCCTGGGACTAGCGGGAGGGAGACCCAGTACTTC
few | . | TRBJ2-7 | TRBV5-1 | CASSLSTAASEQYF | TGCGCCAGCAGCTTATCGACGGCCGCCAGCGAGCAGTACTTC
. | . | TRBJ1-2 | TRBV28 | CASSPFQLGYTF | TGTGCCAGCAGTCCCTTTCAGTTGGGCTACACCTTC
. | . | TRBJ1-1 | TRBV7-3 | CASSVNAGLNTEAFF | TGTGCCAGCAGCGTAAACGCAGGACTGAACACTGAAGCTTTCTTT
. | TRBD2 | TRBJ2-1 | TRBV3-1 | CASSLQTSGRVYEQFF | TGTGCCAGCAGCCTGCAGACTAGCGGGAGGGTATATGAGCAGTTCTTC
few | . | TRBJ1-2 | TRBV12-3/TRBV12-4 | CASSFLGGLDGYTF | TGTGCCAGCAGTTTTTTGGGGGGGCTTGATGGCTACACCTTC
. | . | TRBJ2-7 | TRBV2 | CASSEVRSYEQYF | TGTGCCAGCAGTGAGGTCCGATCCTACGAGCAGTACTTC
. | . | TRBJ2-1 | TRBV5-4 | CASSLAQQRVGYNEQFF | TGTGCCAGCAGCTTGGCCCAGCAGCGGGTCGGCTACAATGAGCAGTTCTTC
few | TRBD2 | TRBJ2-4 | TRBV6-5 | CASSYLAGGAKNIQYF | TGTGCCAGCAGCTACCTAGCGGGAGGGGCCAAAAACATTCAGTACTTC
few | . | TRBJ2-3 | TRBV19 | CATQPWGAGTDTQYF | TGTGCCACCCAACCCTGGGGAGCCGGCACAGATACGCAGTATTTT
. | . | TRBJ2-5 | TRBV5-5 | CASSPGRGGETQYF | TGTGCCAGCAGCCCGGGTAGGGGTGGAGAGACCCAGTACTTC
few | TRBD2 | TRBJ2-7 | TRBV4-1 | CASSQAARGDLYEQYF | TGCGCCAGCAGCCAAGCAGCGCGGGGGGACCTCTACGAGCAGTACTTC
. | . | TRBJ1-5 | TRBV6-1 | CASRENQPQHF | TGTGCCAGCAGGGAAAATCAGCCCCAGCATTTT
. | . | TRBJ2-7 | TRBV7-6 | CASSLAVGPAGNEQYF | TGTGCCAGCAGCTTAGCGGTCGGTCCAGCTGGCAACGAGCAGTACTTC
. | . | TRBJ1-1 | TRBV11-2 | CASSLEGWETEAFF | TGTGCCAGCAGCTTAGAGGGGTGGGAAACTGAAGCTTTCTTT
. | . | TRBJ1-2 | TRBV6-5 | CASSQGPVGYGYTF | TGTGCCAGCAGCCAGGGCCCGGTGGGCTATGGCTACACCTTC
. | . | TRBJ2-3 | TRBV2 | CASSVVVASDTQYF | TGTGCCAGCAGTGTAGTGGTAGCGTCAGATACGCAGTATTTT
few | . | TRBJ2-1 | TRBV29-1 | CSVRRYLNEQFF | TGCAGCGTTAGAAGGTATTTGAATGAGCAGTTCTTC
. | . | TRBJ2-1 | TRBV27 | CASSVVVGGEQFF | TGTGCCAGCAGTGTGGTCGTGGGAGGTGAGCAGTTCTTC
many | . | TRBJ2-1 | TRBV29-1 | CSGDEQFF | TGCAGCGGGGATGAGCAGTTCTTC
. | TRBD1 | TRBJ1-1 | TRBV7-3 | CASSASRQGQYIVAFF | TGTGCCAGCAGCGCTAGCCGACAGGGACAATACATTGTGGCTTTCTTT
few | TRBD1 | TRBJ1-2 | TRBV18 | CASSPWTGWEYGYTF | TGTGCCAGCTCACCCTGGACAGGGTGGGAGTATGGCTACACCTTC
. | . | TRBJ2-1 | TRBV27 | CASSFRQGGYNEQFF | TGTGCCAGCAGTTTTCGACAGGGAGGCTACAATGAGCAGTTCTTC
many | TRBD1 | TRBJ2-5 | TRBV7-9 | CASSFSQGASETQYF | TGTGCCAGCAGCTTCAGTCAGGGGGCATCGGAGACCCAGTACTTC
. | . | TRBJ1-1 | TRBV5-1 | CASSGGGTVNTEAFF | TGCGCCAGCAGCGGGGGTGGAACGGTGAACACTGAAGCTTTCTTT
. | . | TRBJ2-3 | TRBV5-1 | CASSLGGAPPDTQYF | TGCGCCAGCAGCTTGGGAGGGGCCCCACCAGATACGCAGTATTTT
. | . | TRBJ2-7 | TRBV6-6 | CASSPPRVGHEQYF | TGTGCCAGCAGTCCCCCTAGGGTGGGCCACGAGCAGTACTTC
. | . | TRBJ2-1 | TRBV20-1 | CSAREESGPRSYNEQFF | TGCAGTGCTAGAGAGGAAAGCGGGCCGCGCTCCTACAATGAGCAGTTCTTC
. | TRBD1 | TRBJ1-1 | TRBV12-3/TRBV12-4 | CASIPGTGYTEAFF | TGTGCCAGCATCCCCGGGACAGGATACACTGAAGCTTTCTTT
. | TRBD1 | TRBJ1-2 | TRBV2 | CATQGQDNYGYTF | TGTGCCACCCAGGGACAGGATAACTATGGCTACACCTTC
few | . | TRBJ2-5 | TRBV6-1 | CASSPSGLRMETQYF | TGTGCCAGCAGTCCCTCCGGCCTTAGGATGGAGACCCAGTACTTC
. | . | TRBJ2-7 | TRBV27 | CASSWGQIAYEQYF | TGTGCCAGCAGTTGGGGTCAGATCGCCTACGAGCAGTACTTC
. | TRBD1 | TRBJ1-2 | TRBV7-2 | CASAGQGMRWGYTF | TGTGCCAGTGCCGGACAGGGGATGCGATGGGGCTACACCTTC
. | . | TRBJ2-5 | TRBV3-1 | CASGPGGTQYF | TGTGCCAGCGGCCCCGGGGGGACCCAGTACTTC
few | TRBD2 | TRBJ2-1 | TRBV9 | CASSAIAGAYNEQFF | TGTGCCAGCAGCGCAATAGCGGGGGCGTACAATGAGCAGTTCTTC
. | TRBD2 | TRBJ2-7 | TRBV9 | CASSGGGLNYEQYF | TGTGCCAGCAGCGGGGGAGGGTTAAACTACGAGCAGTACTTC
. | . | TRBJ2-3 | TRBV24-1 | CATSDWTDVRPDTQYF | TGTGCCACCAGTGATTGGACAGACGTGAGGCCAGATACGCAGTATTTT
. | . | TRBJ2-1 | TRBV7-9 | CASSSQAVEGQFF | TGTGCCAGCAGCTCCCAAGCGGTGGAGGGGCAGTTCTTC
once | TRBD2 | TRBJ2-5 | TRBV7-2 | CASSLESGRVYNEQYF | TGTGCCAGCAGCTTGGAGAGCGGGAGGGTGTACAATGAGCAGTACTTC
few | TRBD1 | TRBJ1-5 | TRBV7-2 | CASSGTDHQPQHF | TGTGCCAGCAGCGGGACAGATCATCAGCCCCAGCATTTT
few | . | TRBJ2-4 | TRBV2 | CASAEAKNIQYF | TGTGCCAGCGCAGAAGCCAAAAACATTCAGTACTTC
. | TRBD1 | TRBJ1-1 | TRBV5-1 | CASSLGVQGAPEAFF | TGCGCCAGCAGCTTGGGCGTACAGGGGGCCCCTGAAGCTTTCTTT
. | TRBD2 | TRBJ2-3 | TRBV4-2 | CASSPLAAGERDTQYF | TGTGCCAGCAGTCCCTTGGCAGCGGGAGAGAGAGATACGCAGTATTTT
. | . | TRBJ1-4 | TRBV4-1 | CASSQIDTSTNEKLFF | TGCGCCAGCAGCCAAATAGACACATCAACTAATGAAAAACTGTTTTTT
few | . | TRBJ2-1 | TRBV27 | CASSFSSLTGDPHNEQFF | TGTGCCAGCAGTTTTTCGAGTCTAACGGGAGATCCCCACAATGAGCAGTTCTTC
once | . | TRBJ2-2 | TRBV4-1 | CASSQDPNSVVTGELFF | TGCGCCAGCAGCCAAGATCCGAACAGCGTAGTCACCGGGGAGCTGTTTTTT
. | TRBD2 | TRBJ2-3 | TRBV20-1 | CSAGEGPTDTQYF | TGCAGTGCTGGGGAGGGTCCCACAGATACGCAGTATTTT
. | . | TRBJ2-7 | TRBV6-5 | CASSYSTGGSFGQYF | TGTGCCAGCAGTTACTCGACGGGGGGCAGCTTTGGGCAGTACTTC
. | . | TRBJ2-3 | TRBV5-1 | CASSPLLSSTDTQYF | TGCGCCAGCAGCCCCCTCTTGTCTAGCACAGATACGCAGTATTTT
. | TRBD2 | TRBJ2-1 | TRBV20-1 | CSARDPSGAREFF | TGCAGTGCTAGAGATCCTAGCGGGGCAAGGGAGTTCTTC
. | TRBD1 | TRBJ2-5 | TRBV3-1 | CASSSGQGGKETQYF | TGTGCCAGCAGCTCGGGACAGGGGGGAAAAGAGACCCAGTACTTC
. | . | TRBJ1-1 | TRBV2 | CASSPTLTGEAFF | TGTGCCAGCAGCCCGACCCTAACAGGCGAAGCTTTCTTT
. | . | TRBJ1-1 | TRBV28 | CASSSPGYTEAFF | TGTGCCAGCAGTTCCCCAGGTTATACTGAAGCTTTCTTT
. | . | TRBJ2-3 | TRBV6-5 | CASSQTSSSTDTQYF | TGTGCCAGCAGTCAAACTAGCTCCAGCACAGATACGCAGTATTTT
. | . | TRBJ2-3 | TRBV20-1 | CSARERLLGLITDTQYF | TGCAGTGCTAGAGAGCGGCTCCTCGGGCTAATCACAGATACGCAGTATTTT
many | TRBD2 | TRBJ2-7 | TRBV7-9 | CASSLGGGTSSYEQYF | TGTGCCAGCAGCTTAGGAGGCGGGACTAGCTCCTACGAGCAGTACTTC
. | . | TRBJ2-2 | TRBV25-1 | CASSQGIGRGRIGELFF | TGTGCCAGCAGCCAGGGGATCGGACGGGGCCGAATCGGGGAGCTGTTTTTT